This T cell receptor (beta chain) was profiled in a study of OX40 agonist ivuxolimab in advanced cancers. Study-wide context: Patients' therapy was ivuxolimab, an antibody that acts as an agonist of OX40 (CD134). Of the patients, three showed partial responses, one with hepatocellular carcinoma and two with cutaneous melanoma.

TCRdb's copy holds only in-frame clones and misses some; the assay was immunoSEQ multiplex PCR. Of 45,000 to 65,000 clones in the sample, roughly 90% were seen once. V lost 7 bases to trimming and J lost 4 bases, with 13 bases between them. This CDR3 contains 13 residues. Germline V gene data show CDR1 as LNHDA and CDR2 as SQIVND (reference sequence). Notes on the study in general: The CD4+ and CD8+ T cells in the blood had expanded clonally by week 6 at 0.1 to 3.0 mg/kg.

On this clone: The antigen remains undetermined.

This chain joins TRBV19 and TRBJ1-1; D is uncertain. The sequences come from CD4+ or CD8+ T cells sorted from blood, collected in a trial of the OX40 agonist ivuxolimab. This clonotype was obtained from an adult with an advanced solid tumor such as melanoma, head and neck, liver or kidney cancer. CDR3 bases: TGTGCCAGTACGCAGGATAGGGCCACTGAAGCTTTCTTT. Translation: CASTQDRATEAFF.